This T cell receptor beta chain was captured by sequencing in a study of blood T cell repertoires in COVID-19. The wider study: COVID-19 samples from acute and convalescent phases originated in the United States, Italy and Spain.

This clone was seen only a few times. CDR1 is LNHDA, CDR2 SQIVND, per germline (reference sequence). The CDR3 is 13 residues long. With 8 bases removed from V and 3 bases from J, the gap between germline ends came to 13 bases. Source study methods: The assay estimated nucleated cells by amplifying reference gene primers. Assay used: immunoSEQ multiplex PCR; TCRdb lists only in-frame clones, some missing. The V and J calls and clone size are taken from that table; D and trimming were inferred from the DNA. This sample carries 150,000 to 200,000 clones, almost 85% of them seen once, and the ten largest clones take about 20%.

The sequenced sample was peripheral blood. The chain is built from TRBV19 and TRBJ1-2; perhaps TRBD1 as D (6 bases). This receptor was obtained from a woman older than 75 with acute or convalescent COVID-19. The CDR3 loop is CASATGEHYGYTF. In DNA, the CDR3 is TGTGCCAGTGCGACAGGTGAACACTATGGCTACACCTTC.